This T cell receptor beta chain is drawn from a study of blood T cells in healthy people across ages (dated by TCRdb to between 2014 and 2017). Describing the broader study: Template switching captured roughly one uniquely barcoded TCR beta cDNA molecule per two T cells in model experiments. Two additional independent replicas of 1 million unique cDNA reads from the same blood draw were analyzed for two donors (one aged 18 to 30 and one aged 80 or older). To avoid experimental bias, donors of different ages were distributed randomly across sequencing lanes. The donors were split into four age groups: young (average around 15 years), middle-aged (more than 35), aged (around 67) and long-lived (under 90). To track age-related changes in TCR beta repertoire diversity, the study relied on deep sequencing normalized with unique cDNA molecular identifiers. The paper's findings and limits, for the study overall: Donor CMV infection status was unknown, potentially confounding age-related changes in expanded clonotypes. Observed TCR beta diversity correlated strongly with the percentage of naive T cells measured by flow cytometry. Total diversity estimates from one million sequenced T cells were considered lower bounds and underestimates. Observed TCR beta diversity per million T cells fell roughly linearly with age, and a significant reduction was already apparent by age roughly 40. Since profiling was done on bulk unsorted PBMCs, naive and antigen-experienced compartments could not be conclusively compared. Compared with the aged group, more naive CD4+ T cells, fewer expanded clones and increased TCR diversity were shown by the long-lived group, suggesting age selection.

As concerns this clonotype: What antigen it recognizes has not been identified. An end of the junction differs from the germline gene, which may be a read error.

Library creation used 5' RACE. TCRdb records Illumina HiSeq 2500 as the sequencer. The second PCR ran for roughly 7 to 12 cycles and used a J-beta primer mix along with a sample-barcoded 5' primer. A unique molecular identifier was introduced onto each TCR beta cDNA molecule by a template-switch 5' adaptor carrying 12 random nucleotides. Each sample yielded at least 2.5 million CDR3-containing paired-end reads. The Mint cDNA synthesis kit, primed by a TRBC-specific oligonucleotide, was used to synthesize first-strand cDNA from all RNA. All cDNA was treated with uracil-DNA glycosylase and then went through a first 18-cycle PCR with the universal primers M1SS and BC2_uni_R. The authors' analysis ran thus. Normalization of each sample was performed by random selection of 1 million high-quality reads, each carrying a distinct molecular identifier. Instead of being binned into consensus sequences, reads with shared molecular identifiers were discarded. MiTCR, run with a Q25 quality threshold and the strictest error-elimination algorithm, handled CDR3 identification, clonotype clustering and error correction. A nonparametric unseen species model using Euler transformation provided a lower-bound estimate of total TCR beta diversity. TCRdb passed the public sequencing reads through fastp at Q25 and MiXCR, retaining productive beta sequences. Every entry covers one CDR3 protein and lists the most common genes and DNA from its rows. The V and J calls and clone size are TCRdb's, not the authors'. The sample contains 700,000 or so distinct CDR3 sequences, roughly 43% of them found a single time. Of the sample, around 30% falls within the top ten clones.

The donors were roughly 38 Caucasian individuals from Russia, aged about 6 to 95 years, who were systemically healthy. About 9.8 milliliters of peripheral blood were drawn from each donor into EDTA-treated Vacutainer tubes. Ficoll-Paque density-gradient centrifugation was used to isolate PBMCs, with at least 6 million per sample. Total RNA was extracted from PBMCs with Trizol reagent, with at least 6 micrograms obtained per sample. For every donor, flow cytometry on a PBMC aliquot measured the percentage of naive CD45RAhigh/CD27high T cells. Spanning cysteine to phenylalanine, the CDR3 consists of 14 amino acids. The DNA shown is the 42-base CDR3, in frame from base 1. CDR1 and CDR2 were assigned from the germline V gene (reference sequence) as MNHNY and SVGAGI.

The sample taken for sequencing was blood. The sequence joins TRBV6-6 to TRBJ1-5, with the D gene not confidently named. The clonotype was recovered from a man older than 75 in good health. CDR3 loop: CASSRDGSHQLQHF. In nucleotide form, the sequence is TGTGCCAGCAGCCGCGACGGTTCCCATCAGCTCCAGCATTTT.